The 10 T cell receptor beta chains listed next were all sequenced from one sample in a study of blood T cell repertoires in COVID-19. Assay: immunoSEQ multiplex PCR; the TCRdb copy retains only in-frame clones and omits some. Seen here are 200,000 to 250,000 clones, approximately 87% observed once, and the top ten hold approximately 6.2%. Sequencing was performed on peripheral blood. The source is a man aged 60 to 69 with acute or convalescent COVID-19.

CDR3 bases: TGTGCCAGCAGTCCGCTGCGGACAGTAAATGAAAAACTGTTTTTT. Residues: CASSPLRTVNEKLFF. V and J are TRBV27 and TRBJ1-4; D possibly corresponds to TRBD1 (6 bases). This CDR3 has 15 residues. Trimming removed 5 bases from V and 5 bases from J, with 15 bases in between. The germline gives CDR1 MNHEY, CDR2 SMNVEV (reference sequence).

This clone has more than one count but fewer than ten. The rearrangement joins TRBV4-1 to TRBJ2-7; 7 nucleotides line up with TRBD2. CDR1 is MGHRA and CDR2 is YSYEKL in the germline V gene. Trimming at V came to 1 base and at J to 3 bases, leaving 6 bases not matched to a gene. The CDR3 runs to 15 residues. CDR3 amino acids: CASSQVGGRVYEQYF. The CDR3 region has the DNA TGCGCCAGCAGCCAAGTCGGCGGGAGAGTCTACGAGCAGTACTTC.

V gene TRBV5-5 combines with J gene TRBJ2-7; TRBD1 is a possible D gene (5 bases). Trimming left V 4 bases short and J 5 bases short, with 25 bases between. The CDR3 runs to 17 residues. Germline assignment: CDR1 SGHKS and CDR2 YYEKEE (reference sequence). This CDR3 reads CASSRVEGVGFRNEQYF. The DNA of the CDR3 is TGTGCCAGCAGCCGCGTTGAAGGGGTGGGATTTCGTAACGAGCAGTACTTC.

The CDR3 DNA is TGTGCCAGCCGGACGGGGACAATCGGAAACACCATATATTTT. Protein: CASRTGTIGNTIYF. This rearrangement joins TRBV5-6 to TRBJ1-3; TRBD1 might be the D (6 bases). The CDR3 loop spans 14 amino acids. Looked up from germline, CDR1 is SGHDT and CDR2 is YYEEEE. V was trimmed by 7 bases and J by 4 bases, leaving 15 bases between them.

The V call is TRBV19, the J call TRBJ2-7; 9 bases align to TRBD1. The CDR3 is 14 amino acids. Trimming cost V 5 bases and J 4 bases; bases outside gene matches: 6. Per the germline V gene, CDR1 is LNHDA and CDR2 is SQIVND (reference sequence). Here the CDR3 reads CASSVTGGLYEQYF. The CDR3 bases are TGTGCCAGTAGTGTTACAGGGGGCCTATACGAGCAGTACTTC.

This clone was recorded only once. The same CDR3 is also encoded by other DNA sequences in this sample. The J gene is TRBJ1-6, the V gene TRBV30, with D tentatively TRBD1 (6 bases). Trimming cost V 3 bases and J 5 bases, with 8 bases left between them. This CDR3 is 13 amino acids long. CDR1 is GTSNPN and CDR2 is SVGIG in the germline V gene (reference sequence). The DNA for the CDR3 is TGTGCCTGGAGAGGGGGTGATAATTCACCCCTCCACTTT. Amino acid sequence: CAWRGGDNSPLHF. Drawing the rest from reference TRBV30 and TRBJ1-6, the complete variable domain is SQTIHQWPATLVQPVGSPLSLECTVEGTSNPNLYWYRQAAGRGLQLLFYSVGIGQISSEVPQNLSASRPQDRQFILSSKKLLLSDSGFYLCAWRGGDNSPLHFGNGTRLTVT.

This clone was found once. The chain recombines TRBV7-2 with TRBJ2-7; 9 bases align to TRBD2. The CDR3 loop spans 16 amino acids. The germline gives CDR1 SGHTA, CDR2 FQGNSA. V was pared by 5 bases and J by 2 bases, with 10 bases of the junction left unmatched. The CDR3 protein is CASSAPLAGSAYEQYF. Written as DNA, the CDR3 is TGTGCCAGCAGCGCACCACTAGCGGGCTCAGCCTACGAGCAGTACTTC. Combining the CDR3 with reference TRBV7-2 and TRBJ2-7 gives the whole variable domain GAGVSQSPSNKVTEKGKDVELRCDPISGHTALYWYRQSLGQGLEFLIYFQGNSAPDKSGLPSDRFSAERTGGSVSTLTIQRTQQEDSAVYLCASSAPLAGSAYEQYFGPGTRLTVT.

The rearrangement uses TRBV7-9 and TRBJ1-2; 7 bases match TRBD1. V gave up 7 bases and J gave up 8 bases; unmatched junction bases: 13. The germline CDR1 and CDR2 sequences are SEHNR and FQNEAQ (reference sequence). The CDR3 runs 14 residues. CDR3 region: CASTAPTGFRGYTF. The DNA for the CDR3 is TGTGCCAGCACCGCCCCGACAGGGTTTCGGGGCTACACCTTC. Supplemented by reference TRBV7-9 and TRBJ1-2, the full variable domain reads DTGVSQNPRHKITKRGQNVTFRCDPISEHNRLYWYRQTLGQGPEFLTYFQNEAQLEKSRLLSDRFSAERPKGSFSTLEIQRTEQGDSAMYLCASTAPTGFRGYTFGSGTRLTVV.

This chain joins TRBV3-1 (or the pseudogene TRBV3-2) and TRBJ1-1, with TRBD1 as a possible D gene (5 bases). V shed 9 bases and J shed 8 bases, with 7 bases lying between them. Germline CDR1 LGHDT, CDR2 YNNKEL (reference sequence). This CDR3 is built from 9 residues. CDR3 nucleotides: TGTGCCAGTTACAGGGAAGCTTTCTTT. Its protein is CASYREAFF.

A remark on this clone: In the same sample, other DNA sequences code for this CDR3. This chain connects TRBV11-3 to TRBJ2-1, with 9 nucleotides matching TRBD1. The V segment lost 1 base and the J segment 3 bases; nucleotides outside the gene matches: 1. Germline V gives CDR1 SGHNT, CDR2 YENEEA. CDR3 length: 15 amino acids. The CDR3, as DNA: TGTGCCAGCAGCTTAGGGACAGGGGTCTACAATGAGCAGTTCTTC. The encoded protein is CASSLGTGVYNEQFF.